The clone carrying this T cell receptor (beta chain) appeared once. The antigen is undetermined. The sample is drawn from a study of T cell repertoires in cytomegalovirus infection. TCRdb re-analysed the reads in MiXCR, keeping a single row per CDR3 protein. Of roughly 100,000 distinct CDR3 sequences listed, over 40% are singletons. Germline V gene data show CDR1 as SEHNR and CDR2 as FQNEAQ (reference sequence). Trimming took 5 bases from V and 8 from J; bases not matched to a gene: 10. This CDR3 has 15 amino acids. The chain couples TRBV7-9 to TRBJ2-1; 9 bases match TRBD2. This clonotype was obtained from a human donor in good health (CMV status not recorded). Some clones in this sample may be carry-over from other donors' samples. Source: CD8+ T cells from cultured PBMCs, taken from culture after CMV antigen stimulation. The DNA of the CDR3 is TGTGCCAGCAGCGGATCCGGGACTAGCCTGGATGAGCAGTTCTTC. Translated: CASSGSGTSLDEQFF.